The 12 T cell receptor beta chains below all came from one sample that was sequenced in a study of identifying expanded T cells in peripheral blood. Libraries were prepared by immunoSEQ multiplex PCR; TCRdb keeps only in-frame clonotypes and omits some of them. The sample consists of some 97,000 clones, roughly 88% of them appearing once. Material for sequencing was blood. Receptors originate from a person aged 18 to 70 in good health.

The chain has TRBV9 and TRBJ2-5; 10 positions match TRBD2. Losses at the gene ends were 3 bases for V and 5 bases for J; bases not matched to a gene: 4. This CDR3 contains 14 residues. Germline lookup yields CDR1 SGDLS and CDR2 YYNGEE. The CDR3 bases are TGTGCCAGCAGCGCAGGAGCGGGGGGGGAGACCCAGTACTTC. This gives the protein CASSAGAGGETQYF.

This chain uses TRBV5-4 with TRBJ2-5; 8 bases agree with TRBD2. V shed 4 bases and J 4 bases; nucleotides not matched to a gene: 9. Per germline, CDR1 SGHNT and CDR2 YYREEE (reference sequence). The length of the CDR3 is 15 residues. CDR3: CASSLSGSGGETQYF. The CDR3, as DNA: TGTGCCAGCAGCCTTAGCGGAAGCGGGGGAGAGACCCAGTACTTC.

The chain combines TRBV9 with TRBJ2-5; D is possibly TRBD1 (7 bases). V gave up 0 bases and J gave up 7 bases, with 13 bases separating them. The germline CDR1 and CDR2 sequences are SGDLS and YYNGEE. The CDR3 runs 14 residues. CDR3 bases: TGTGCCAGCAGCGTAGAGGGCCAGGGGGGGACCCAGTACTTC. It is translated as CASSVEGQGGTQYF.

The chain carries TRBV6-5 and TRBJ2-7, with TRBD2 identical over 8 bases. This CDR3 is built from 14 residues. Germline loops: CDR1 MNHEY, CDR2 SVGAGI. With 5 bases clipped from V and 6 bases from J, the junction kept 9 bases outside the gene matches. The CDR3 DNA reads as TGTGCCAGCAGTCGCCCAGCTCTAGCGGGCGAGCAGTACTTC. Translation: CASSRPALAGEQYF.

This clone was detected once. The chain couples TRBV30 to TRBJ2-1; D is uncertain. CDR1 is GTSNPN and CDR2 is SVGIG in the germline V gene (reference sequence). The V and J ends lost 0 bases and 1 base respectively, with 10 bases between them. This CDR3 is 15 amino acids long. DNA for the CDR3: TGTGCCTGGAGTGTCCGGGCGCTTTCCTACAATGAGCAGTTCTTC. It translates to CAWSVRALSYNEQFF.

This CDR3 is CASSQGGQGGYEQYF. The CDR3 coding sequence is TGCGCCAGCAGCCAAGGTGGACAGGGGGGCTACGAGCAGTACTTC. The chain couples TRBV4-1 to TRBJ2-7; 10 bases fit TRBD1. Per germline, CDR1 MGHRA and CDR2 YSYEKL. Germline trimming cut 1 base from V and 3 bases from J; bases unmatched to any gene: 3. The CDR3 consists of 15 residues.

J is TRBJ1-2 and V is TRBV10-3; 7 positions match TRBD1. From germline, CDR1 is ENHRY and CDR2 SYGVKD. V gave up 11 bases and J gave up 2 bases; unmatched junction bases: 8. This CDR3 is built from 13 residues. DNA of the CDR3: TGTGCCTCGACGGGACAGCAGAACTATGGCTACACCTTC. Translation: CASTGQQNYGYTF.

CDR3 coding DNA: TGTGCCAGCTCACCATTTGTCCCCCAAACAGGGCGAACTGAAGCTTTCTTT. Translated: CASSPFVPQTGRTEAFF. The chain joins TRBV18 to TRBJ1-1, with D perhaps TRBD1 (6 bases). This CDR3 has 17 amino acids. The germline V and J ends were trimmed by 2 bases and 5 bases, with 21 bases remaining between them. Germline V CDR1 and CDR2: KGHSH, LQKENI.

This clone came up once. The rearrangement joins TRBV6-6 to TRBJ1-2; 9 bases line up with TRBD1. The CDR3 runs to 14 residues. Germline V gene data show CDR1 as MNHNY and CDR2 as SVGAGI (reference sequence). V shed 5 bases, J shed 6 bases, and the junction held 7 bases outside the gene matches. The CDR3 bases are TGTGCCAGCAGTCTAAACAGGGGGCGGGATGGCTACACCTTC. It specifies CASSLNRGRDGYTF.

The chain employs TRBV6-1 and TRBJ1-2; unclear D gene. The CDR3 totals 12 residues. Germline loops: CDR1 MNHNS, CDR2 SASEGT. Trimming removed 3 bases from V and 8 bases from J, with 10 bases in between. Here the CDR3 reads CASSDSFLGYTF. The CDR3 DNA is TGTGCCAGCAGTGACAGCTTCTTAGGCTACACCTTC.

This clone showed up just once. The V and J genes are TRBV9 and TRBJ2-5; 10 bases align to TRBD1. Germline assignment: CDR1 SGDLS and CDR2 YYNGEE. J was trimmed by 2 bases and V by 4 bases; bases with no gene match: 8. This CDR3 has 16 amino acids. The CDR3 DNA reads TGTGCCAGCAGCCCAGGGGGGACAGGGGATCAAGAGACCCAGTACTTC. This sequence encodes CASSPGGTGDQETQYF. The full variable domain, completed using reference TRBV9 and TRBJ2-5, is DSGVTQTPKHLITATGQRVTLRCSPRSGDLSVYWYQQSLDQGLQFLIQYYNGEERAKGNILERFSAQQFPDLHSELNLSSLELGDSALYFCASSPGGTGDQETQYFGPGTRLLVL.

The V gene is TRBV19, the J gene TRBJ1-5; D possibly corresponds to TRBD1 (6 bases). From germline, CDR1 is LNHDA and CDR2 SQIVND (reference sequence). Trimming took 5 bases from V and 1 from J, leaving 15 bases between them. This CDR3 contains 16 residues. In DNA, the CDR3 is TGTGCCAGTAGTCTCGGGACAACCATGAGCAATCAGCCCCAGCATTTT. Its protein is CASSLGTTMSNQPQHF.